This entry features one T cell receptor beta chain sequence. The target antigen is unknown. The data derive from a study of yellow fever vaccine responses in identical twins. TCRdb processed the RT-PCR reads anew with MiXCR; each CDR3 protein has one entry. The sample yields roughly 6,900 distinct CDR3 sequences, 84% seen once. Findings of the study overall: Twins' vaccine T cell responses reportedly seemed partly convergent and partly personalized.

CDR1 is SGHAT, CDR2 FQNNGV, per germline. There are 12 residues in the CDR3. Deletions cut 3 bases from V and 3 bases from J, with 6 bases between. The receptor comes from a young woman who received the yellow fever vaccine. This chain connects TRBV11-2 to TRBJ2-7; D gene unclear. The sequenced sample was T cells from blood (PBMCs), unsorted or a sorted subset (not recorded which), obtained before or after yellow fever vaccination (not recorded which). As DNA, the CDR3 is TGTGCCAGCAGCTTTAGCAACTACGAGCAGTACTTC. Protein: CASSFSNYEQYF.